This is a list of T cell receptor beta chains from one sample in a study of regulatory T cells in long-lasting Graves disease. TCRdb itself ran the multiplex PCR reads through MiXCR, one entry per CDR3 protein. The sample includes under 300,000 distinct CDR3 sequences, 18% of them seen just once. The sample was also reused in another study, on T cells in Graves' hyperthyroidism and ophthalmopathy.

Sequencing used peripheral blood mononuclear cells (PBMCs), obtained at new diagnosis, from a patient treated with antithyroid drugs. Source of these receptors: a woman between 25 and 40 years old with Graves disease. The CDR3 runs from the conserved cysteine through the conserved F or W. Fields, in order: V gene, clone size, D gene, J gene, CDR3 DNA, CDR3 protein. A D gene is named only where the DNA matches it firmly. Clone size, where shown, is once, few, many, or a class for clones that have expanded.

TRBV19,many,TRBD1,TRBJ1-5,TGTGCCAGTAGTGGATCCAGGACAGGAGGAAATCAGCCCCAGCATTTT,CASSGSRTGGNQPQHF
TRBV20-1,many,.,TRBJ1-2,TGCAGCGCCAGTCGGGGGAACTATGGCTACACCTTC,CSASRGNYGYTF
TRBV4-1,.,.,TRBJ2-2,TGCGCCAGCAGCCCACAGGTGGGGGCCGGGGAGCTGTTTTTT,CASSPQVGAGELFF
TRBV7-2,.,TRBD2,TRBJ2-3,TGTGCCAGCAGCTTCGTCGGGGGGGTCACAGATACGCAGTATTTT,CASSFVGGVTDTQYF
TRBV5-1,many,TRBD1,TRBJ2-5,TGCGCCAGCAGCTTCAACAGGGGTATGGTCGAGACCCAGTACTTC,CASSFNRGMVETQYF
TRBV6-1,many,.,TRBJ2-5,TGTGCCAGCAGCCTCCACCTCTCCGTGGGGCAGACCCAGTACTTC,CASSLHLSVGQTQYF
TRBV4-1,many,TRBD2,TRBJ2-1,TGCGCCAGCAGCCAAGTTGACGGGGGGGCTCGCGATGAGCAGTTCTTC,CASSQVDGGARDEQFF
TRBV2,many,.,TRBJ1-1,TGTGCCAGCAGTGATTCAGTTATCACTGAAGCTTTCTTT,CASSDSVITEAFF
TRBV7-7,.,.,TRBJ2-2,TGTGCTAGCAGCAAGGACGGCACCGGGGAGCTGTTTTTT,CASSKDGTGELFF
TRBV4-1,few,.,TRBJ2-5,TGCGCCAGCAGCCACGACAGGAAAGAGACCCAGTACTTC,CASSHDRKETQYF
TRBV6-2/TRBV6-3,many,TRBD1,TRBJ2-7,TGTGCCAGCAGTGAGTCGGGACAGTTCTACGAGCAGTACTTC,CASSESGQFYEQYF
TRBV29-1,many,.,TRBJ1-1,TGCAGCGTTTCGGTGAACACTGAAGCTTTCTTT,CSVSVNTEAFF
TRBV19,.,TRBD1,TRBJ2-1,TGTGCCAGTAGACCTGGGTCGGGCAGGGGGCCGCACAATGAGCAGTTCTTC,CASRPGSGRGPHNEQFF
TRBV29-1,.,.,TRBJ1-2,TGCAGCGTTGACACGGGCAGTTTCTACACCTTC,CSVDTGSFYTF
TRBV10-3,many,TRBD1,TRBJ1-1,TGTGCCACGGAAACAGGGGCGAACACTGAAGCTTTCTTT,CATETGANTEAFF
TRBV12-3/TRBV12-4,many,TRBD2,TRBJ2-1,TGTGCCAGCAGAACGGGACTAGCAAACTACAATGAGCAGTTCTTC,CASRTGLANYNEQFF
TRBV9,.,TRBD2,TRBJ2-3,TGTGCCAGCAGCCCGACGACTAGCGGGGGGGCCACAGATACGCAGTATTTT,CASSPTTSGGATDTQYF
TRBV12-3/TRBV12-4,.,TRBD2,TRBJ2-5,TGTGCCAGCAGTATAGTTAGCGGGAGGGCCGGGACCCAGTACTTC,CASSIVSGRAGTQYF
TRBV25-1,few,.,TRBJ2-3,TGTGCCAGCACTCCTGGTTGGACAGATACGCAGTATTTT,CASTPGWTDTQYF
TRBV5-4,few,.,TRBJ1-2,TGTGCCAGCAGCCCTGGGGGGGGCCCGTTAGCTAACTATGGCTACACCTTC,CASSPGGGPLANYGYTF
TRBV7-9,.,.,TRBJ1-1,TGTGCCAGCAGCGCCGACAGTCGTGGGTTAGCTTTCTTT,CASSADSRGLAFF
TRBV3-1,many,TRBD2,TRBJ2-7,TGTGCCAGCAGCAAAGGACTAGCGGGGGCCTGGGAGCAGTACTTC,CASSKGLAGAWEQYF
TRBV3-1,many,.,TRBJ1-1,TGTGCCAGCAGCCAAGGTTGGTCGGGAGGGATTGGTGAAGCTTTCTTT,CASSQGWSGGIGEAFF
TRBV7-9,many,TRBD1,TRBJ1-2,TGTGCCAGCAGACGAGGGACAGGAGACTATGGCTACACCTTC,CASRRGTGDYGYTF
TRBV20-1,.,TRBD2,TRBJ2-7,TGCAGTGCGAGAGGGTTAGCGGGGGCCTACGAGCAGTACTTC,CSARGLAGAYEQYF
TRBV15,many,.,TRBJ1-2,TGTGCCACCAGGAATAGATTCGGCTATGGCTACACCTTC,CATRNRFGYGYTF